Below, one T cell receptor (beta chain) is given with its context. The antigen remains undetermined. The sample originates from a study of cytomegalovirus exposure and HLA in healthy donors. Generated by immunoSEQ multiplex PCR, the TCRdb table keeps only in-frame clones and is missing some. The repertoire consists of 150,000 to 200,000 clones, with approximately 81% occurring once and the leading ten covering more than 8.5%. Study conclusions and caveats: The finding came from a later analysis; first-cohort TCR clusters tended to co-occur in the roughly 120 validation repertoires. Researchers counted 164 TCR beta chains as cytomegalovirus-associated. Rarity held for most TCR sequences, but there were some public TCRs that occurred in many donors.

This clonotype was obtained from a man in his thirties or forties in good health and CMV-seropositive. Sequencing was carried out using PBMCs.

As DNA, the CDR3 is TGTGCCAGCAGCTTGGGGACAGGGCGCAATCAGCCCCAGCATTTT. Protein product: CASSLGTGRNQPQHF. V gene TRBV7-8 combines with J gene TRBJ1-5; 9 bases agree with TRBD1. J lost 2 bases, V lost 3 bases, and 2 bases had no gene match. Per the germline V gene, CDR1 is SGHVS and CDR2 is FQNEAQ. The CDR3 length is 15 residues.